One sample yielded the 28 T cell receptor beta chains listed below, sequenced in a study of MAIT cells during Salmonella Paratyphi A infection. TCRdb reprocessed the 5' RACE reads with MiXCR, giving one entry per CDR3 protein. The table lists approximately 1,000 distinct CDR3 sequences, about 23% of them singletons. Study-wide findings and caveats: MAIT TRBV usage was oligoclonal, favouring TRBV20 and TRBV6.

The sample's time point: before S. Paratyphi A challenge (baseline). Flow cytometry identified and sorted MAIT cells as Valpha7.2+ CD161+ T cells. No antigen has been assigned to these receptors. The sample was MAIT cells from blood, taken at the first sampling point of the challenge study. The receptor set was obtained from a person aged 18 to 75 who was deliberately infected with Salmonella Paratyphi A in a paratyphoid fever challenge study.

This clonotype turned up a few times. This chain links TRBV6-2 or TRBV6-3 with TRBJ2-6, with D possibly being TRBD1 or TRBD2 (5 bases each). Trimming left V 2 bases short and J 4 bases short, with 9 bases between. This CDR3 region has 15 residues. In germline, CDR1 is MNHEY, CDR2 SVGEGT. The CDR3 sequence: CASSYEGPGANVLTF. The DNA of the CDR3 is TGTGCCAGCAGTTACGAGGGGCCCGGGGCCAACGTCCTGACTTTC.

The DNA of the CDR3 is TGTGCCAGCAGTTTCGGGACAGGGGGTTACTACGAGCAGTACTTC. This codes for CASSFGTGGYYEQYF. V and J are TRBV27 and TRBJ2-7, with 11 bases lining up with TRBD1. This CDR3 contains 15 residues. J lost 3 bases, V lost 3 bases, and 4 bases had no gene match. Germline V lookup: CDR1 MNHEY, CDR2 SMNVEV (reference sequence).

In its sample, this clonotype was seen a few times. The J gene is TRBJ2-7, the V gene TRBV3-1; D is perhaps TRBD1 (6 bases). Trimming removed 2 bases at V and 3 bases at J, with 14 bases between. Germline-derived CDR1 and CDR2 are LGHDT and YNNKEL (reference sequence). The CDR3 runs 15 residues. The CDR3 region is CASSQYRDNYYEQYF. Written as DNA, the CDR3 is TGTGCCAGCAGCCAATACCGGGACAACTACTACGAGCAGTACTTC.

This clonotype came up a few times. This chain joins TRBV6-2 or TRBV6-3 and TRBJ2-3; D perhaps matches TRBD2 (7 bases). V was pared by 6 bases and J by 4 bases, with 17 bases between. Looked up from germline, CDR1 is MNHEY and CDR2 is SVGEGT. The CDR3 is made up of 15 amino acids. The CDR3 region is CASSRGGGDADTQYF. The DNA of the CDR3 is TGTGCCAGCAGCAGAGGGGGGGGCGACGCAGATACGCAGTATTTT.

The chain employs TRBV27 and TRBJ2-1; D may be TRBD2 (6 bases). The CDR3 sequence is 16 residues long. Germline CDR1 is MNHEY and CDR2 is SMNVEV (reference sequence). Trimming cost V 6 bases and J 4 bases, with 19 bases left between them. In DNA form, the CDR3 reads TGTGCCAGCAGCCAAGGCGGGGTCGAGGGGTACAATGAGCAGTTCTTC. This encodes CASSQGGVEGYNEQFF.

The chain uses TRBV6-1 and TRBJ1-5; D possibly corresponds to TRBD1 (6 bases). Germline lookup yields CDR1 MNHNS and CDR2 SASEGT. The CDR3 is 16 amino acids. Trimming left V 5 bases short and J 3 bases short, with 17 bases between. Here the CDR3 reads CASSLRQEPTNQPQHF. The CDR3 coding sequence is TGTGCCAGCAGTCTGAGACAGGAGCCAACCAATCAGCCCCAGCATTTT.

This clonotype is deemed medium-sized (0.01 to 0.1%). The V and J genes are TRBV6-1 and TRBJ1-5, with 10 positions matching TRBD1. J lost 6 bases, V lost 6 bases, and 8 bases had no gene match. CDR3 size: 15 residues. Germline CDR1 and CDR2: MNHNS and SASEGT. CDR3 in DNA: TGTGCCAGCAGCCCCGGGACAGGGGAACCTCAGCCCCAGCATTTT. Amino acids: CASSPGTGEPQPQHF.

This clonotype is deemed medium-sized. This chain connects TRBV12-2 to TRBJ1-2; whether TRBD1, the table's D call, matches the DNA was not checked. TRBV12-2 is shown as a pseudogene. The CDR3 is 15 residues long. DNA for the CDR3: TGTGCAAGTCGCTTCGGGACAGAAAGAAACTATGGCTACACCTTC. Amino acids: CASRFGTERNYGYTF.

The table lists this clonotype with a few counts. This CDR3 is CATSGGRETDTQYF. CDR3 DNA: TGTGCCACCAGTGGGGGTCGGGAGACAGATACGCAGTATTTT. J is TRBJ2-3 and V is TRBV24-1, with D possibly matching TRBD2 (6 bases). The V and J ends lost 5 bases and 3 bases respectively, with 11 bases between them. Per germline, CDR1 KGHDR and CDR2 SFDVKD. The CDR3 totals 14 residues.

V and J are TRBV6-4 and TRBJ1-5; D is perhaps TRBD1 (5 bases). The CDR3 is 14 amino acids. V was cut by 3 bases and J by 6 bases, with 12 bases left in between. Per the germline V gene, CDR1 is MRHNA and CDR2 is SNTAGT. The CDR3 sequence: CASSEGGAGQPQHF. The CDR3 DNA sequence: TGTGCCAGCAGTGAAGGCGGGGCAGGTCAGCCCCAGCATTTT.

This clonotype is labeled as medium-sized. This rearrangement joins TRBV20-1 to TRBJ2-1; D possibly uses TRBD1 or TRBD2 (5 bases each). The CDR3 contains 15 residues. The germline V and J ends were trimmed by 5 bases and 0 bases, with 14 bases remaining between them. Germline-derived CDR1 and CDR2 are DFQATT and SNEGSKA (reference sequence). The CDR3 region has the DNA TGCAGTGCTGTCCGAGGGGAGAGCTCCTACAATGAGCAGTTCTTC. Protein sequence: CSAVRGESSYNEQFF.

In its sample, this clonotype was seen once. This chain joins TRBV6-6 and TRBJ2-1; D is uncertain. Trimming stripped 10 bases from V and 5 bases from J, with 15 bases between. The CDR3 runs 13 residues. The germline gives CDR1 MNHNY, CDR2 SVGAGI (reference sequence). The DNA for the CDR3 is TGTGCCAACTCCAAGGACGTGCACAATGAGCAGTTCTTC. It codes for CANSKDVHNEQFF.

This clonotype occurred a few times. The chain employs TRBV21-1 and TRBJ1-5; the table's D gene call, TRBD1, was not cross checked with the DNA. TRBV21-1 has pseudogene status. The CDR3 contains 17 residues. The CDR3 DNA follows: TGTGCCAGCAGCAACACTTTGGGGACAGGCCTATATCAGCCCCAGCATTTT. Protein: CASSNTLGTGLYQPQHF.

The CDR3 bases are TGCGCCAGCAGCCTCACAGGACAGGCCTACGAGCAGTACTTC. This translates into CASSLTGQAYEQYF. V and J are TRBV5-1 and TRBJ2-7; 7 nucleotides agree with TRBD1. Germline CDR1 reads SGHRS; CDR2 reads YFSETQ. The length of the CDR3 is 14 residues. Germline trimming cut 4 bases from V and 2 bases from J; bases unmatched to any gene: 6. Supplemented by reference TRBV5-1 and TRBJ2-7, the full variable domain reads KAGVTQTPRYLIKTRGQQVTLSCSPISGHRSVSWYQQTPGQGLQFLFEYFSETQRNKGNFPGRFSGRQFSNSRSEMNVSTLELGDSALYLCASSLTGQAYEQYFGPGTRLTVT.

The V gene is TRBV20-1, the J gene TRBJ1-4; D gene ambiguous. Germline lookup yields CDR1 DFQATT and CDR2 SNEGSKA (reference sequence). The CDR3 has 15 residues. V lost 4 bases to trimming and J lost 8 bases, with 20 bases between them. The CDR3 coding sequence is TGCAGTGCTACGAACGGGCCGCCTGAAGGAGAAAAACTGTTTTTT. Protein sequence: CSATNGPPEGEKLFF.

V is TRBV6-6 and J is TRBJ1-1, with 9 bases identical to TRBD1. Losses at the gene ends were 5 bases for V and 5 bases for J; bases not matched to a gene: 6. The CDR3 length is 14 residues. Germline CDR1 and CDR2: MNHNY and SVGAGI (reference sequence). The CDR3 DNA follows: TGTGCCAGCAGTGACCACAGGGGGCCTACTGAAGCTTTCTTT. Translation: CASSDHRGPTEAFF.

This chain uses TRBV6-4 with TRBJ2-5; 10 nucleotides align to TRBD1. This CDR3 has 16 amino acids. Germline CDR1 reads MRHNA; CDR2 reads SNTAGT. Trimming cost V 4 bases and J 5 bases; bases outside gene matches: 10. CDR3 sequence reads: CASSARQDRGMETQYF. The CDR3 nucleotides are TGTGCCAGCAGTGCTAGACAGGACAGGGGGATGGAGACCCAGTACTTC.

The chain couples TRBV7-9 to TRBJ1-1; no firm D call. V was shortened by 3 bases and J by 4 bases, with 3 bases between the two germline ends. CDR1 and CDR2 (germline): SEHNR, FQNEAQ (reference sequence). The CDR3 consists of 11 residues. CDR3 residues: CASSFSTEAFF. The CDR3 DNA is TGTGCCAGCAGCTTCAGCACTGAAGCTTTCTTT.

The chain links TRBV6-1 to TRBJ2-6; D is ambiguous. This CDR3 is 15 amino acids long. Germline values: CDR1 MNHNS, CDR2 SASEGT. Between the trimmed V and J ends, which lost 1 base and 0 bases, there was a span of 4 bases. The CDR3 coding sequence is TGTGCCAGCAGTGAAGACAGCTCTGGGGCCAACGTCCTGACTTTC. Amino acid sequence: CASSEDSSGANVLTF.

This clonotype was counted a single time. The chain uses TRBV18 and TRBJ2-1; 8 nucleotides agree with TRBD1. Germline-derived CDR1 and CDR2 are KGHSH and LQKENI. With V trimmed by 6 bases and J by 5 bases, 6 bases remained unmatched. The CDR3 is 14 residues long. The CDR3 DNA follows: TGTGCCAGCTCCAACAGGGGGTCCAACAATGAGCAGTTCTTC. Protein sequence: CASSNRGSNNEQFF.

V gene TRBV3-1 combines with J gene TRBJ1-4; 8 positions match TRBD1. Germline V gene data show CDR1 as LGHDT and CDR2 as YNNKEL (reference sequence). The J segment lost 8 bases and the V segment lost 1 base, leaving 9 bases of the junction unmatched. The CDR3 totals 16 residues. CDR3 bases: TGTGCCAGCAGCCAAGTTACCGGGACAGGAGCAGAAAAACTGTTTTTT. This gives the protein CASSQVTGTGAEKLFF.

The CDR3 loop is CSAGGEDSQYNEQFF. CDR3 DNA: TGCAGTGCTGGAGGTGAGGACTCCCAATACAATGAGCAGTTCTTC. V is TRBV20-1 and J is TRBJ2-1, with D perhaps matching TRBD2 (5 bases). Per germline, CDR1 DFQATT and CDR2 SNEGSKA (reference sequence). V was pared by 5 bases and J by 4 bases, with 18 bases between. The CDR3 covers 15 residues.

The chain has TRBV6-4 and TRBJ2-3; 10 bases match TRBD2. Trimming at V came to 4 bases and at J to 6 bases, leaving 7 bases not matched to a gene. The germline V gene encodes CDR1 MRHNA and CDR2 SNTAGT. CDR3 length: 15 residues. The CDR3 nucleotides read TGTGCCAGCAGTGGGACTAGCGGAGCGGTGGATACGCAGTATTTT. Translating gives CASSGTSGAVDTQYF.

The chain combines TRBV20-1 with TRBJ2-7; weak D call: TRBD1 (7 bases). V lost 0 bases, J lost 0 bases, and 12 bases lay in between. Germline CDR1 and CDR2: DFQATT and SNEGSKA (reference sequence). This CDR3 spans 15 amino acids. DNA for the CDR3: TGCAGTGCTAGAGATTCGGGGGACAGCTCCTACGAGCAGTACTTC. Residues: CSARDSGDSSYEQYF.

Note on this clonotype: This may stem from a read error, because a much larger clone lies one nucleotide away. The final CDR3 position lacks the conserved phenylalanine or tryptophan, pointing to a likely read error. This chain connects TRBV6-2 or TRBV6-3 to TRBJ2-6; no clear D gene. This CDR3 is 14 amino acids long. The V end was cut by 4 bases, the J end by 0 bases, with 4 bases between. The germline gives CDR1 MNHEY, CDR2 SVGEGT. The CDR3 nucleotides are TGTGCCAGCAGTTGGGACTCTGGGGCCAACGTCCTGACTGTC. Protein sequence: CASSWDSGANVLTV.

This clonotype was seen only a few times. J is TRBJ2-1 and V is TRBV5-1; 9 bases match TRBD2. V shed 0 bases, J shed 6 bases, and the junction held 10 bases outside the gene matches. Germline-derived CDR1 and CDR2 are SGHRS and YFSETQ. CDR3 length: 17 residues. The CDR3 DNA is TGCGCCAGCAGCTTGGATACGGTTAGCGGGGGCAGCAATGAGCAGTTCTTC. Its protein is CASSLDTVSGGSNEQFF.

This chain joins TRBV20-1 and TRBJ2-1, with 14 bases matching TRBD2. V lost 0 bases, J lost 9 bases, and 7 bases stayed unmatched. Germline assignment: CDR1 DFQATT and CDR2 SNEGSKA (reference sequence). The CDR3 is 16 amino acids. The CDR3 loop reads CSAREGLAGDSGEQFF. CDR3 in DNA: TGCAGTGCTAGAGAGGGACTAGCGGGAGACTCGGGTGAGCAGTTCTTC.

About this clonotype: A much larger clone differs by one base, so this may be a read error. The CDR3 carries no conserved terminal phenylalanine or tryptophan, so it likely arises from a read error. The genes are TRBV6-6 and TRBJ1-5, with a weak D call TRBD1 (6 bases). Per germline, CDR1 MNHNY and CDR2 SVGAGI (reference sequence). This CDR3 has 14 amino acids. V lost 6 bases, J lost 6 bases, and 15 bases lay in between. CDR3 DNA sequence: TGTGCCAGCAGCCCTCGGGAGGGGGGTCAGCCCCAGCATTGT. This codes for CASSPREGGQPQHC.